Listed below are T cell receptor beta chains from one sample, sequenced in a study of Ad26.COV2.S vaccination and SARS-CoV-2 variants. TCRdb keeps only in-frame clones here, not all; method: immunoSEQ multiplex PCR. The profile covers just over 350,000 clones, with about 90% appearing a single time and around 4.2% taken by the ten largest. The specimen comprised peripheral blood, sampled after recovery from COVID-19. The receptors come from a human donor who had recovered from COVID-19. CDR3s include the opening cysteine and the closing phenylalanine or tryptophan. The D gene is left open where the match is weak. Some rows have no size entry. The others give once, few or many, or a class for an expanded clone.

TRBJ2-7 TRBD2 NA TRBV4-1 TGCGCCAGCAGCCAATACGGACTAGCGAGCTCCTACGAGCAGTACTTC CASSQYGLASSYEQYF
TRBJ2-1 TRBD1 NA TRBV9 TGTGCCAGCAGCGTAGCCGGGACAGGGGGTTACAATGAGCAGTTCTTC CASSVAGTGGYNEQFF
TRBJ2-7 TRBD2 NA TRBV5-4 TGTGCCAGCAGCATTGTGTCGGGGGGCGAGCAGTACTTC CASSIVSGGEQYF
TRBJ1-5 NA NA TRBV19 TGTGCCAGTAGTATGGCAGTCTATCAGCCCCAGCATTTT CASSMAVYQPQHF
TRBJ2-7 NA NA TRBV12-3/TRBV12-4 TGTGCCAGCAGTTTAACAGGATACGAGCAGTACTTC CASSLTGYEQYF
TRBJ1-1 NA NA TRBV18 TGTGCCAGCTCACCACCGGGGTTGGGGGCCACTGAAGCTTTCTTT CASSPPGLGATEAFF
TRBJ2-7 TRBD1 NA TRBV29-1 TGCAGCGGGGCTGGACAGGGGGCCTACGAGCAGTACTTC CSGAGQGAYEQYF
TRBJ1-2 TRBD1 NA TRBV7-9 TGTGCCAGCAGCTCGGACAGGGGGCGGATCTTAGGGGATGGCTACACCTTC CASSSDRGRILGDGYTF
TRBJ1-4 NA NA TRBV6-1 TGTGCCAGCAGTGAAATGAGGGGCTGGGGGCAAAAACTGTTTTTT CASSEMRGWGQKLFF
TRBJ2-3 NA once TRBV5-5 TGTGCCAGCGTCGGGGTCACAGATACGCAGTATTTT CASVGVTDTQYF
TRBJ2-3 TRBD2 NA TRBV5-1 TGCGCCAGCAGCTTGGGGCTAGCGGGGTCAGATACGCAGTATTTT CASSLGLAGSDTQYF
TRBJ1-2 NA NA TRBV5-4 TGTGCCAGCAGCTTGGACACCCAGTATGGCTACACCTTC CASSLDTQYGYTF
TRBJ1-1 NA NA TRBV3-1/TRBV3-2 TGTGCCAGCAGCCCAGTTAACAGGGAAACTGAAGCTTTCTTT CASSPVNRETEAFF
TRBJ1-2 TRBD1 NA TRBV10-1 TGCGCCAGCAGTAGGGCAGGGGGCGGGATTCGACCAAGATACTATGGCTACACCTTC CASSRAGGGIRPRYYGYTF
TRBJ1-1 NA NA TRBV7-9 TGTGCCAGCAGGTTAGACCAGAACACTGAAGCTTTCTTT CASRLDQNTEAFF
TRBJ1-6 NA once TRBV7-9 TGTGCCAGCAGTTCGACGCCCCCGGATTCACCCCTCCACTTT CASSSTPPDSPLHF
TRBJ1-1 NA NA TRBV18 TGTGCCAGCTCACCTCCCCGGGGCGGGGGCGTGACTGAAGCTTTCTTT CASSPPRGGGVTEAFF
TRBJ1-2 NA NA TRBV9 TGTGCCAGCAGCCCACCCGGCGGGGGCAGAATCAATGGCTACACCTTC CASSPPGGGRINGYTF
TRBJ2-3 TRBD2 once TRBV11-2 TGTGCCAGCAGCTTAGAACTAGCGGGGGGCCCAAGCACAGATACGCAGTATTTT CASSLELAGGPSTDTQYF
TRBJ1-2 NA once TRBV20-1 TGCAGTGCTAGTTCCGCTAACTATGGCTACACCTTC CSASSANYGYTF
TRBJ1-3 NA NA TRBV5-5 TGTGCCAGCAGCTTGTTACTAGGGGCTGGAAACACCATATATTTT CASSLLLGAGNTIYF
TRBJ1-1 NA NA TRBV4-1 TGCGCCAGCAGCCTAGACGGGGTAGAGGGCACTGAAGCTTTCTTT CASSLDGVEGTEAFF
TRBJ2-5 NA NA TRBV5-8 TGTGCCAGCAGCTCCCAAACAGGGAGAGGGACCCAGTACTTC CASSSQTGRGTQYF
TRBJ1-1 TRBD1 NA TRBV18 TGTGCCAGCTCACCGCAGGAGGGACAGGGGTTGGGCACTGAAGCTTTCTTT CASSPQEGQGLGTEAFF
TRBJ1-5 NA once TRBV19 TGTGCCAGTAGTATGAGGCAGGGACCTATGCAGCCCCAGCATTTT CASSMRQGPMQPQHF
TRBJ1-1 NA NA TRBV7-8 TGTGCCAGCAGCTTAGTGGGGGGCCGAACGAACACTGAAGCTTTCTTT CASSLVGGRTNTEAFF
TRBJ1-2 TRBD1 NA TRBV5-4 TGTGCCAGCAGCTCGGGACAGGGGAACTATGGCTACACCTTC CASSSGQGNYGYTF
TRBJ2-7 TRBD2 NA TRBV6-5 TGTGCCAGCAGAACCGGGACTAGCGTCTCGTACGAGCAGTACTTC CASRTGTSVSYEQYF